The 8 T cell receptor beta chains below come from one sample, sequenced in a study of beta chain features in type 1 diabetes. Study results and caveats: Researchers report that Type 1 diabetes patients had moderately but significantly shorter TCRB CDR3s across all four CD4+ subsets.

Isolated RNA was reverse transcribed in full, so expressed TCRB transcripts were sequenced. Sequencing was performed with immunoSEQ multiplex PCR; in TCRdb, only in-frame clones are kept and a portion is missing. The sample has some 360,000 clones; 8.5% to 10% are singletons. These TCRs are of unknown antigen specificity. Sequenced sample: central memory CD4+ T cells from blood. Receptors originate from a young man with type 1 diabetes.

This clone has at least ten counts. The V and J genes are TRBV10-3 and TRBJ2-7, with TRBD1 identical over 7 bases. The CDR3 contains 15 residues. V lost 2 bases to trimming and J lost 8 bases; unmatched junction nucleotides: 12. The germline V gene has CDR1 ENHRY and CDR2 SYGVKD. CDR3 coding DNA: TGTGCCATCAGTGAGGTGGGACAGATCGCGGCGCAGCAGTACTTC. Translation: CAISEVGQIAAQQYF.

Regarding this clone: An end of the junction differs from the germline gene, which may be a read error. V usage is TRBV5-6 and J usage is TRBJ2-6, with D possibly TRBD1 on 5 matching bases. Germline V gives CDR1 SGHDT, CDR2 YYEEEE. This CDR3 spans 16 amino acids. The CDR3 protein is CASNQNSYSGANVLIF. CDR3 sequence (DNA): TGTGCCAGCAACCAGAACTCGTACTCTGGGGCCAACGTCCTGATTTTC.

This rearrangement joins TRBV10-3 to TRBJ1-5; the match to TRBD1 covers 9 bases. Germline V gene data show CDR1 as ENHRY and CDR2 as SYGVKD. The CDR3 contains 14 residues. V trimming: 5 bases; J trimming: 6 bases; junction bases outside the gene matches: 5. The CDR3 nucleotides are TGTGCCATCAGTTGGACAGGGGAAGGTCAGCCCCAGCATTTT. The encoded protein is CAISWTGEGQPQHF.

The CDR3 DNA reads as TGTGCCAGCAGGTCGGACTGGGGGGACCCAGGGGGAACAGATACGCAGTATTTT. Translation: CASRSDWGDPGGTDTQYF. This chain links TRBV7-2 with TRBJ2-3, with D possibly being TRBD1 (7 bases). Trimming took 6 bases from V and 3 from J, leaving 25 bases between them. The CDR3 runs to 18 residues. Looked up from germline, CDR1 is SGHTA and CDR2 is FQGNSA.

The chain recombines TRBV19 with TRBJ1-2; D is undetermined. This CDR3 is built from 16 residues. Germline assignment: CDR1 LNHDA and CDR2 SQIVND (reference sequence). V was shortened by 4 bases and J by 0 bases, with 15 bases between the two germline ends. Here the CDR3 DNA reads TGTGCCAGTAGTAGAAGACCAGGTGTTACTAACTATGGCTACACCTTC. Its translation: CASSRRPGVTNYGYTF.

The chain combines TRBV14 with TRBJ2-2; D is ambiguous. With 0 bases removed from V and 6 bases from J, the gap between germline ends came to 11 bases. The CDR3 consists of 15 residues. Germline V CDR1 and CDR2: SGHDN, FVKESK. CDR3 coding DNA: TGTGCCAGCAGCCAAGATCCCGTTTTACCCGGGGAGCTGTTTTTT. Translation: CASSQDPVLPGELFF.

V gene TRBV30 combines with J gene TRBJ2-2; D is possibly TRBD2 (5 bases). V was pared by 3 bases and J by 0 bases, with 8 bases between. The CDR3 sequence is 14 residues long. Per germline, CDR1 GTSNPN and CDR2 SVGIG (reference sequence). The CDR3 reads CAWRRGPNTGELFF. The CDR3 DNA sequence: TGTGCCTGGAGAAGAGGGCCGAACACCGGGGAGCTGTTTTTT. The full variable domain, completed using reference TRBV30 and TRBJ2-2, is SQTIHQWPATLVQPVGSPLSLECTVEGTSNPNLYWYRQAAGRGLQLLFYSVGIGQISSEVPQNLSASRPQDRQFILSSKKLLLSDSGFYLCAWRRGPNTGELFFGEGSRLTVL.

Worth noting for this clone: This specimen includes other DNA sequences encoding the same CDR3. The rearrangement joins TRBV7-2 to TRBJ1-4; 8 positions agree with TRBD1. This CDR3 is 15 amino acids long. From germline, CDR1 is SGHTA and CDR2 FQGNSA. J was trimmed by 2 bases and V by 5 bases; bases with no gene match: 4. The CDR3 here is CASSLRTGTNEKLFF. As DNA, the CDR3 is TGTGCCAGCAGCCTGCGGACAGGGACTAATGAAAAACTGTTTTTT.